Listed below are T cell receptor beta chains from one sample, sequenced in a study of blood T cell repertoires in COVID-19. The data were produced by immunoSEQ multiplex PCR, yet TCRdb's version contains in-frame clones alone and is incomplete. This table holds under 150,000 clones, about nine tenths found once. Sequenced material: peripheral blood. These receptors came from a man aged 50 to 60 with active COVID-19. Both conserved end residues are part of each CDR3.

cdr3_aa	v_call	cdr3_length	j_call
CASSPFIAGGYNEQFF	TRBV2	16	TRBJ2-1
CASSLDAGYTDTQYF	TRBV5-6	15	TRBJ2-3
CASSLANGGANNEQFF	TRBV5-4	16	TRBJ2-1
CATGGDMGTDTQYF	TRBV24-1	14	TRBJ2-3
CASSPPSGNYNEQFF	TRBV13	15	TRBJ2-1
CASSQSYRTDTQYF	TRBV19	14	TRBJ2-3
CASSSGLAGVRTDTQYF	TRBV7-9	17	TRBJ2-3
CASRWEAISNQPQHF	TRBV6-5	15	TRBJ1-5
CASGLAQYTEAFF	TRBV12-5	13	TRBJ1-1
CASSPETAEAFF	TRBV7-9	12	TRBJ1-1
CASSQGTGGSGANVLTF	TRBV4-1	17	TRBJ2-6
CASNVRTGGFRDEQFF	TRBV5-1	16	TRBJ2-1
CATSGGQGAGETQYF	TRBV24-1	15	TRBJ2-5
CASSQDDRATNEKLFF	TRBV3-1/TRBV3-2	16	TRBJ1-4
CASSLQVRDRGQNEQFF	TRBV11-3	17	TRBJ2-1
CASSPPGQGAGETQYF	TRBV18	16	TRBJ2-5
CASSYTLGGKQETQYF	TRBV27	16	TRBJ2-5
CASLQGWRTAGELFF	TRBV2	15	TRBJ2-2
CASSHPTGNTEAFF	TRBV11-2	14	TRBJ1-1
CASSLGQGSGEKLFF	TRBV5-1	15	TRBJ1-4
CASSTYRELTDTQYF	TRBV27	15	TRBJ2-3
CATSDGQGKETQYF	TRBV24-1	14	TRBJ2-5
CASSLRGEQPQHF	TRBV2	13	TRBJ1-5
CASRTSGQETQYF	TRBV19	13	TRBJ2-5